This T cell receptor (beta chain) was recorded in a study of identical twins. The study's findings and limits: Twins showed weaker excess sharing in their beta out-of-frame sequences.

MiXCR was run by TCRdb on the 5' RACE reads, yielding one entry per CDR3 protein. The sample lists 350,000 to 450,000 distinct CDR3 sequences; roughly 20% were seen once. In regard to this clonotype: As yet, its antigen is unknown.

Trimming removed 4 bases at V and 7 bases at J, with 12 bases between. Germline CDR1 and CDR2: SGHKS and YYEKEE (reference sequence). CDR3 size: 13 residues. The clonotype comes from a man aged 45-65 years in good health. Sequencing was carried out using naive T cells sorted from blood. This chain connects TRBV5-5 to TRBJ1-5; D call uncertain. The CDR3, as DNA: TGTGCCAGCAGCCGCGAAGGGTACCAGCCCCAGCATTTT. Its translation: CASSREGYQPQHF. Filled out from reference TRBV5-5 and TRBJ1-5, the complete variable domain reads DAGVTQSPTHLIKTRGQQVTLRCSPISGHKSVSWYQQVLGQGPQFIFQYYEKEERGRGNFPDRFSARQFPNYSSELNVNALLLGDSALYLCASSREGYQPQHFGDGTRLSIL.